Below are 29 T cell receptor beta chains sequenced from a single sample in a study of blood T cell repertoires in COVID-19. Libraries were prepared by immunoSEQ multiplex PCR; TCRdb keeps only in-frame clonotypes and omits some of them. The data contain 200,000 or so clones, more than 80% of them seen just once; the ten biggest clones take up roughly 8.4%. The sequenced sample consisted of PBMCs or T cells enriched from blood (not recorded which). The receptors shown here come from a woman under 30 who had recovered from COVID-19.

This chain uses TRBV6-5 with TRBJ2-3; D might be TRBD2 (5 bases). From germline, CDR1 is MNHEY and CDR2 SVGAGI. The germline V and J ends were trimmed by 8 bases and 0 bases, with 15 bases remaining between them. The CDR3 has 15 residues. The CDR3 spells CASAFGVSSTDTQYF. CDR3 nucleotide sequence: TGTGCCAGCGCCTTCGGGGTGTCTAGCACAGATACGCAGTATTTT.

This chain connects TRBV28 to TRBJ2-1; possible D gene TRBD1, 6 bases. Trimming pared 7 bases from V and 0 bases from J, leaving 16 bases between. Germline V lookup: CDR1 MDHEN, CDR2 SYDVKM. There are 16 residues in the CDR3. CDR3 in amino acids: CASMALGASSYNEQFF. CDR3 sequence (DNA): TGTGCCAGCATGGCCCTGGGGGCGAGCTCCTACAATGAGCAGTTCTTC.

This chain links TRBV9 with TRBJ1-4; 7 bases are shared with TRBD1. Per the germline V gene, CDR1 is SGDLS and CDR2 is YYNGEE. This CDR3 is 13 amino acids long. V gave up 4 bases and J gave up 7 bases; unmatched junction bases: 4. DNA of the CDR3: TGTGCCAGCAGCCCAGGACAGGTTGAAAAACTGTTTTTT. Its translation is CASSPGQVEKLFF.

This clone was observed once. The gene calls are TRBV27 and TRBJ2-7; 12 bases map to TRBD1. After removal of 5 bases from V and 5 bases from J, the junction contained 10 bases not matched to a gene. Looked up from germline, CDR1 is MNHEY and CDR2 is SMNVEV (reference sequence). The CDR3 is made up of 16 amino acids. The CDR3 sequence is CASSPNAGQGAHEQYF. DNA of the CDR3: TGTGCCAGCAGTCCCAATGCGGGACAGGGGGCCCACGAGCAGTACTTC.

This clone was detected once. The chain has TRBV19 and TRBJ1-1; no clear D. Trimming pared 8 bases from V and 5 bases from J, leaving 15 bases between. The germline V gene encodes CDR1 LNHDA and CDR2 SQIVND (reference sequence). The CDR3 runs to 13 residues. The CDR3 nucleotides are TGTGCCAGTCGAACCCCAGGAGGGACTGAAGCTTTCTTT. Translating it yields CASRTPGGTEAFF.

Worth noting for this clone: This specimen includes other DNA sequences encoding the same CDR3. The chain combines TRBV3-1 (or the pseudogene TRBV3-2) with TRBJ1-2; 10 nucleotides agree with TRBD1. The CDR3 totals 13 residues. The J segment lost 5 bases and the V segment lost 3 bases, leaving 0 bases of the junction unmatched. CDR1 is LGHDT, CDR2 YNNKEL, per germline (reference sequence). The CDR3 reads CASSQGQGYGYTF. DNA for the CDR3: TGTGCCAGCAGCCAGGGACAGGGGTATGGCTACACCTTC.

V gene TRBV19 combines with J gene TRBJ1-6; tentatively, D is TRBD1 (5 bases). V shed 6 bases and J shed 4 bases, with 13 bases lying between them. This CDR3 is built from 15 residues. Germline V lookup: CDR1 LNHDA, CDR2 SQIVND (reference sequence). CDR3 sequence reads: CASRGNQGYNSPLHF. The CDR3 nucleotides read TGTGCCAGTAGAGGGAACCAGGGTTATAATTCACCCCTCCACTTT.

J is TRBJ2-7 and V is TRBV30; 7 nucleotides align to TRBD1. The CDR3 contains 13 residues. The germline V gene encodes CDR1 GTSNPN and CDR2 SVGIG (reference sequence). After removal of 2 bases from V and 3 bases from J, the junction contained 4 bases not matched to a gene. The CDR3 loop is CAWSFGTDYEQYF. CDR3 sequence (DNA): TGTGCCTGGAGTTTCGGGACAGACTACGAGCAGTACTTC.

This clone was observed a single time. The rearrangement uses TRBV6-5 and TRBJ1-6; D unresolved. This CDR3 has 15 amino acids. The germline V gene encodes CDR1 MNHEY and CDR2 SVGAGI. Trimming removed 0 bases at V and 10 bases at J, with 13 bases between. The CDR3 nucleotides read TGTGCCAGCAGTTACTCCAGCGCCGAGGCCTCACCCCTCCACTTT. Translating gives CASSYSSAEASPLHF.

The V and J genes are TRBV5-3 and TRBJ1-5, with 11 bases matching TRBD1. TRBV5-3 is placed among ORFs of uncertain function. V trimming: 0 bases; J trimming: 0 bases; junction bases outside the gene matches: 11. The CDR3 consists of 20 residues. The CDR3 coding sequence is TGTGCCAGAAGCTTGGCCACGGACAGGGGGCTAGAATATAGCAATCAGCCCCAGCATTTT. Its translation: CARSLATDRGLEYSNQPQHF.

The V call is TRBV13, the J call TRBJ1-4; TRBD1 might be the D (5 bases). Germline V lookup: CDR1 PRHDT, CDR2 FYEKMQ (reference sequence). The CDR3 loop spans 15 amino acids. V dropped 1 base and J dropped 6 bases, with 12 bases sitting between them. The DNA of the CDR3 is TGTGCCAGCAGCTTAGTCGGGACGGGGGATGAAAAACTGTTTTTT. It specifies CASSLVGTGDEKLFF. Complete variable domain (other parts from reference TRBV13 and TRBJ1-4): AAGVIQSPRHLIKEKRETATLKCYPIPRHDTVYWYQQGPGQDPQFLISFYEKMQSDKGSIPDRFSAQQFSDYHSELNMSSLELGDSALYFCASSLVGTGDEKLFFGSGTQLSVL.

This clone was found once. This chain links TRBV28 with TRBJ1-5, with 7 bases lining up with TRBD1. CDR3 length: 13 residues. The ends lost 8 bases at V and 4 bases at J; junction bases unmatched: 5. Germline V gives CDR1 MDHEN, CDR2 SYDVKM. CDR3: CASLQQGNQPQHF. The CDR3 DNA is TGTGCCAGCTTACAACAGGGGAATCAGCCCCAGCATTTT.

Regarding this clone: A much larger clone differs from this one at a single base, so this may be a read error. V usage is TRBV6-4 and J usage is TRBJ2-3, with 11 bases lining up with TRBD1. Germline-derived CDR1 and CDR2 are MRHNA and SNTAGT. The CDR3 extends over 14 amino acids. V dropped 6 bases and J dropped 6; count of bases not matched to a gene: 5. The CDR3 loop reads CASSPGTGGDTQYF. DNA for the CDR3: TGTGCCAGCAGCCCCGGGACAGGGGGGGATACGCAGTATTTT.

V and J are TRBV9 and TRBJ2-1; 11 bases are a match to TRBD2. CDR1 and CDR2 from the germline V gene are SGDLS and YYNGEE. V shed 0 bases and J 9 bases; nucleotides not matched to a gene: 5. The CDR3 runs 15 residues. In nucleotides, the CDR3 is TGTGCCAGCAGCGTAGGGGCTAGCGGGGGGAGTGAGCAGTTCTTC. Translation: CASSVGASGGSEQFF.

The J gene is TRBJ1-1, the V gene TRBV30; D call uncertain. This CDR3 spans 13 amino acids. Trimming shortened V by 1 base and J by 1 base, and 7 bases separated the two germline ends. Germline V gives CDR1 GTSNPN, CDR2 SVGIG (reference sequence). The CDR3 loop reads CAWSAQSNTEAFF. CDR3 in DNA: TGTGCCTGGAGTGCTCAGTCGAACACTGAAGCTTTCTTT.

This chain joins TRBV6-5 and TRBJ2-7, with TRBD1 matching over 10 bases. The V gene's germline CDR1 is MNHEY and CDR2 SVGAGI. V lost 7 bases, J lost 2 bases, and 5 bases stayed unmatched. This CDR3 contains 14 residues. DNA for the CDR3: TGTGCCAGCACTAAGGGACAGGGGACCTACGAGCAGTACTTC. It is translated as CASTKGQGTYEQYF.

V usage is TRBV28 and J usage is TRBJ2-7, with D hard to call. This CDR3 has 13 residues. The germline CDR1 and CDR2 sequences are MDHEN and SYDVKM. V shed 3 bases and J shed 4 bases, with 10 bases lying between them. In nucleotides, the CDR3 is TGTGCCAGCAGTTTGAGGCAGCCATACGAGCAGTACTTC. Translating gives CASSLRQPYEQYF.

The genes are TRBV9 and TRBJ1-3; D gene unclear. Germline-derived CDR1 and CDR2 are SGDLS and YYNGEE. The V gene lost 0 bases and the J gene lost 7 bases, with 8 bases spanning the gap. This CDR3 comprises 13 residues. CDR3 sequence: CASSVGQDNTIYF. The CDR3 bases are TGTGCCAGCAGCGTAGGGCAGGATAACACCATATATTTT.

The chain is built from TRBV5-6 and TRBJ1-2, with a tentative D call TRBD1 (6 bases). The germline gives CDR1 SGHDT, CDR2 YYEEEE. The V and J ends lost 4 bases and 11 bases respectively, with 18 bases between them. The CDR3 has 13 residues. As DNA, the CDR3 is TGTGCCAGCAGCCAAGCCCACAGGGTCCCTTACACCTTC. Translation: CASSQAHRVPYTF.

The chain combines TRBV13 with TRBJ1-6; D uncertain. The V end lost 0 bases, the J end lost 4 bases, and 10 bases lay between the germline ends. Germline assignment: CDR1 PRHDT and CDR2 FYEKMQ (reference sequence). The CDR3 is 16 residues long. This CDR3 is CASSLGAQPYNSPLHF. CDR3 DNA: TGTGCCAGCAGCTTAGGCGCACAGCCTTATAATTCACCCCTCCACTTT.

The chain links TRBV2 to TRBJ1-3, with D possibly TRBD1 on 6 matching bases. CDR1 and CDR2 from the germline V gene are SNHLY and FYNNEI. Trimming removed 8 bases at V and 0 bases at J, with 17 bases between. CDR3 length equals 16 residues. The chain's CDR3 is CASSVLDSHSGNTIYF. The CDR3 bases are TGTGCCAGCTCCGTGTTGGACAGCCACTCTGGAAACACCATATATTTT.

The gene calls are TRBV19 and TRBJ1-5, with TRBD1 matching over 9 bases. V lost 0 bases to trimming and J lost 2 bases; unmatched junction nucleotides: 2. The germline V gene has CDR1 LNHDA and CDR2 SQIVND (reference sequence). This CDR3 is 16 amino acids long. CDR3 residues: CASSIEWDRGNQPQHF. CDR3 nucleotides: TGTGCCAGTAGTATAGAATGGGACAGGGGCAATCAGCCCCAGCATTTT.

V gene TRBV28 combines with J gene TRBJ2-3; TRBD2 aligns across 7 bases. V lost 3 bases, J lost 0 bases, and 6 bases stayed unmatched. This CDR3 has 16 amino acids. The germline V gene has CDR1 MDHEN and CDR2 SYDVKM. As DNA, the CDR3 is TGTGCCAGCAGTTTGGGCGGGGGAACTAGCACAGATACGCAGTATTTT. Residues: CASSLGGGTSTDTQYF.

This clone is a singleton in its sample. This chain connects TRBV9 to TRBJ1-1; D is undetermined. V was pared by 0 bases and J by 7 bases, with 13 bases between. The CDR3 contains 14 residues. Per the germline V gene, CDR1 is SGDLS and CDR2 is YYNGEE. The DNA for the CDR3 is TGTGCCAGCAGCGTAGCTTTAAACGGTGATGAAGCTTTCTTT. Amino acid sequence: CASSVALNGDEAFF.

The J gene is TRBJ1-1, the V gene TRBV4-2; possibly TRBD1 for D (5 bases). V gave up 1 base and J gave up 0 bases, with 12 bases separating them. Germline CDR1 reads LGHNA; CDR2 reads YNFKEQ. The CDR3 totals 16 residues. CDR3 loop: CASSQGGGSMNTEAFF. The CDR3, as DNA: TGTGCCAGCAGCCAAGGGGGGGGATCAATGAACACTGAAGCTTTCTTT.

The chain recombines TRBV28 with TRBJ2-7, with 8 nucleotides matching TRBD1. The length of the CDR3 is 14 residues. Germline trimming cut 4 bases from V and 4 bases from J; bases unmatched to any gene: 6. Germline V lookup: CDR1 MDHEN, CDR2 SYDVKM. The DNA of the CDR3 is TGTGCCAGCAGTTCTGGACAGGGAGTGTACGAGCAGTACTTC. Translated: CASSSGQGVYEQYF.

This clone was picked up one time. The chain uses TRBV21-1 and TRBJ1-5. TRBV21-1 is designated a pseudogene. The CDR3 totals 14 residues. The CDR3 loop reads CASSIICSNQPQHF. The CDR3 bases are TGTGCCTCGAGTATTATTTGTAGCAATCAGCCCCAGCATTTT.

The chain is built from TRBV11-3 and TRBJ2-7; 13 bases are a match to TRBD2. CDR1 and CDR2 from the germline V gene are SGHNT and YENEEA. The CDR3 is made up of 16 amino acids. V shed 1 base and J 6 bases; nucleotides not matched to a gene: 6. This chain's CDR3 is CASSLAGLAGLAEQYF. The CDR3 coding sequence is TGTGCCAGCAGCTTAGCGGGACTAGCGGGACTAGCCGAGCAGTACTTC.

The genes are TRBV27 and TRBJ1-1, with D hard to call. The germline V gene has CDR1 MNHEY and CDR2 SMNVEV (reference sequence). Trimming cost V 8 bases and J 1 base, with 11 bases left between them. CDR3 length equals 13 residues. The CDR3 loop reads CASRRGANTEAFF. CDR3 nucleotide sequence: TGTGCCAGCCGTCGGGGTGCGAACACTGAAGCTTTCTTT.